The 9 T cell receptor beta chains reported below all come from one sample, sequenced in a study of CD8+CD57+ T cells in acquired aplastic anemia. Genomic DNA constituted the template upon which TCR beta VDJ and CDR3 profiling was performed. TCRdb called the reads again in MiXCR, with one record for every CDR3 protein. The sample has 150,000 or so distinct CDR3 sequences; 55% to 80% are singletons. Source material: sorted CD4+, CD8+, or CD8+CD57+ T cells (not recorded which) from PBMCs. Source of these receptors: a human donor in good health.

This clonotype has just one count. The genes are TRBV10-3 and TRBJ2-1; TRBD1 matches 8 bases. Per the germline V gene, CDR1 is ENHRY and CDR2 is SYGVKD. CDR3 size: 14 residues. The V segment lost 6 bases and the J segment 3 bases; nucleotides outside the gene matches: 4. The CDR3 sequence is CAIRKTGDYNEQFF. In DNA form, the CDR3 reads TGTGCCATCAGGAAGACAGGGGACTACAATGAGCAGTTCTTC.

DNA of the CDR3: TGTGCCTCCAACGGGGGACAGGGGCCCCGTGACTCCTACAATGAGCAGTTCTTC. Protein sequence: CASNGGQGPRDSYNEQFF. The chain combines TRBV19 with TRBJ2-1; TRBD1 agrees at 10 bases. This CDR3 has 18 amino acids. The V gene end was trimmed by 11 bases and the J gene end by 0 bases; junction bases not matched to a gene: 16. Germline lookup yields CDR1 LNHDA and CDR2 SQIVND (reference sequence).

On this clonotype itself: A much more abundant neighbour one base away suggests this may be a read error. This chain uses TRBV6-2 or TRBV6-3 with TRBJ1-1; D gene unclear. The CDR3 has 12 amino acids. CDR1 is MNHEY, CDR2 SVGEGT, per germline. CDR3 bases: TGTGCCAGCAACAACATGAACACTGGAGCTTTCTTT. Translating gives CASNNMNTGAFF.

This clonotype has a handful of counts. The chain joins TRBV10-1 to TRBJ2-5; 8 bases align to TRBD1. Germline V gene data show CDR1 as WNHNN and CDR2 as SYGVQD (reference sequence). The CDR3 contains 15 residues. The V segment lost 2 bases and the J segment 5 bases; nucleotides outside the gene matches: 7. The CDR3 sequence is CASSEHQQGDETQYF. CDR3 nucleotides: TGCGCCAGCAGTGAGCATCAACAGGGGGACGAGACCCAGTACTTC.

Worth noting for this clonotype: Given a much more abundant clone one base away, this may be a read error. The chain joins TRBV5-6 to TRBJ2-7, with 8 bases that match TRBD1. Germline loops: CDR1 SGHDT, CDR2 YYEEEE. The V gene end was trimmed by 7 bases and the J gene end by 7 bases; junction bases not matched to a gene: 10. The CDR3 spans 13 residues. CDR3 region: CASGETGDIEQYF. The CDR3 coding sequence is TGTGCCAGCGGTGAGACAGGGGATATTGAGCAGTACTTC.

The rearrangement uses TRBV12-3 or TRBV12-4 and TRBJ1-6; no definite D call. This CDR3 comprises 14 residues. V dropped 5 bases and J dropped 10 bases, with 15 bases sitting between them. CDR3 amino acids: CASSQTVLGSPLHF. The DNA of the CDR3 is TGTGCCAGCAGTCAAACAGTTTTAGGATCACCCCTCCACTTT.

This chain joins TRBV2 and TRBJ2-7; D is unresolved. The CDR3 is 13 residues long. Germline loops: CDR1 SNHLY, CDR2 FYNNEI. V was clipped by 7 bases and J by 3 bases, with 13 bases between them. The CDR3 is CASTIGDGYEQYF. CDR3 DNA: TGTGCCAGCACCATAGGTGACGGCTACGAGCAGTACTTC. The full variable domain, its missing parts supplied by reference TRBV2 and TRBJ2-7, is EPEVTQTPSHQVTQMGQEVILRCVPISNHLYFYWYRQILGQKVEFLVSFYNNEISEKSEIFDDQFSVERPDGSNFTLKIRSTKLEDSAMYFCASTIGDGYEQYFGPGTRLTVT.

The count of this clonotype is one. The chain links TRBV10-3 to TRBJ2-7; D not resolved. The V end was cut by 10 bases, the J end by 0 bases, with 13 bases between. Germline CDR1 is ENHRY and CDR2 is SYGVKD. The CDR3 consists of 13 residues. In DNA, the CDR3 is TGTGCCAGCAGGCCCCCCGGCTCCTACGAGCAGTACTTC. This gives the protein CASRPPGSYEQYF.

This sequence joins TRBV4-2 and TRBJ2-3; D unresolved. V dropped 0 bases and J dropped 6 bases, with 4 bases sitting between them. The CDR3 loop spans 12 amino acids. Germline loops: CDR1 LGHNA, CDR2 YNFKEQ. This chain's CDR3 is CASSQDSDTQYF. CDR3 coding DNA: TGTGCCAGCAGCCAAGACTCCGATACGCAGTATTTT.